The 24 T cell receptor beta chains given below trace back to one sample, sequenced in a study of shared clonotypes between healthy human individuals. The table came from immunoSEQ multiplex PCR; TCRdb's copy has only in-frame clones and leaves some out. The sample has 2 million to 2.5 million clones, 93% seen once. The sample taken for sequencing was naive CD4+ T cells from PBMCs. Subset specified: CD45RA+ positively selected. The receptors derive from a man between 18 and 35 years old in good health. Some clones in this sample may be carry-over from other donors' samples.

The chain joins TRBV7-6 to TRBJ1-1, with D unclear. This CDR3 has 13 residues. Germline CDR1 SGHVS, CDR2 FNYEAQ. V shed 3 bases and J shed 7 bases, with 12 bases lying between them. The CDR3 loop is CASSFGEAYEAFF. In nucleotides, the CDR3 is TGTGCCAGCAGCTTTGGAGAGGCATATGAAGCTTTCTTT. The variable domain in full, completed from reference TRBV7-6 and TRBJ1-1, reads GAGVSQSPRYKVTKRGQDVALRCDPISGHVSLYWYRQALGQGPEFLTYFNYEAQQDKSGLPNDRFSAERPEGSISTLTIQRTEQRDSAMYRCASSFGEAYEAFFGQGTRLTVV.

This clone came up a few times. The chain couples TRBV28 to TRBJ1-2, with no clear D. Germline-derived CDR1 and CDR2 are MDHEN and SYDVKM. V was trimmed by 3 bases and J by 7 bases, leaving 6 bases between them. CDR3 length: 11 amino acids. CDR3 residues: CASSFRVGYTF. The CDR3 DNA follows: TGTGCCAGCAGTTTCCGGGTTGGCTACACCTTC.

The chain carries TRBV7-2 and TRBJ1-1; D is possibly TRBD1 (5 bases). Germline V lookup: CDR1 SGHTA, CDR2 FQGNSA. Trimming removed 6 bases from V and 7 bases from J, with 15 bases in between. The CDR3 totals 13 residues. CDR3 sequence (DNA): TGTGCCAGCAGTCCGACAAGGGACGGTGAAGCTTTCTTT. This encodes CASSPTRDGEAFF.

This clone was picked up one time. For the CDR3, the DNA is TGCAGCGTTGAGTACCAGAACACCGGGGAGCTGTTTTTT. Its protein is CSVEYQNTGELFF. V gene TRBV29-1 combines with J gene TRBJ2-2; no reliable D call. Trimming took off 3 bases at V and 1 base at J, with 6 bases between the two ends. Germline V gene sequence: CDR1 SQVTM, CDR2 ANQGSEA. The CDR3 length is 13 residues.

The chain uses TRBV7-3 and TRBJ2-1, with D tentatively TRBD2 (7 bases). The germline V gene encodes CDR1 SGHTA and CDR2 FQGTGA. CDR3 length equals 16 residues. V was clipped by 5 bases and J by 2 bases, with 16 bases between them. The CDR3, as DNA: TGTGCCAGCAGCCAGGGGCGGGGAGGGGCCTACAATGAGCAGTTCTTC. Protein sequence: CASSQGRGGAYNEQFF.

A note on this clone: This specimen includes other DNA sequences encoding the same CDR3. DNA of the CDR3: TGTGCCAGCAGCTTAGGACAGGGCGGCTATGGCTACACCTTC. Translating gives CASSLGQGGYGYTF. The chain is built from TRBV11-2 and TRBJ1-2; 7 positions match TRBD1. Losses at the gene ends were 1 base for V and 4 bases for J; bases not matched to a gene: 3. The CDR3 is 14 amino acids. Looked up from germline, CDR1 is SGHAT and CDR2 is FQNNGV.

This chain links TRBV27 with TRBJ2-3; TRBD1 agrees at 8 bases. CDR3 length: 13 amino acids. V dropped 10 bases and J dropped 4; count of bases not matched to a gene: 7. The germline CDR1 and CDR2 sequences are MNHEY and SMNVEV (reference sequence). The CDR3 sequence: CATHRGRADTQYF. DNA of the CDR3: TGTGCCACACACAGGGGGAGAGCAGATACGCAGTATTTT.

The CDR3 region is CASSEGGGQYF. The CDR3 bases are TGTGCCAGCAGTGAAGGCGGCGGGCAGTACTTC. The chain links TRBV6-1 to TRBJ2-7; D remains unclear. The CDR3 runs to 11 residues. Trimming removed 1 base from V and 9 bases from J, with 7 bases in between. Germline CDR1 MNHNS, CDR2 SASEGT.

This clone was seen a handful of times. The CDR3 DNA reads as TGTGCCAGTAAAGGGGTATCTAGCTCTCAGCCCCAGCATTTT. It is translated as CASKGVSSSQPQHF. The chain carries TRBV19 and TRBJ1-5; D is possibly TRBD1 (5 bases). CDR1 is LNHDA, CDR2 SQIVND, per germline (reference sequence). The CDR3 has 14 amino acids. Trimming cost V 7 bases and J 6 bases, with 16 bases left between them.

The chain joins TRBV6-5 to TRBJ2-5; possibly TRBD2 for D (7 bases). The CDR3 has 14 residues. Germline loops: CDR1 MNHEY, CDR2 SVGAGI. V dropped 0 bases and J dropped 5 bases, with 10 bases sitting between them. The CDR3 DNA reads TGTGCCAGCAGTTACTCCGGGGGGCCTGAGACCCAGTACTTC. Protein product: CASSYSGGPETQYF.

This chain links TRBV19 with TRBJ1-1, with a weak D call TRBD1 (5 bases). Trimming took 6 bases from V and 5 from J, leaving 13 bases between them. CDR1 and CDR2 from the germline V gene are LNHDA and SQIVND (reference sequence). The CDR3 contains 13 residues. For the CDR3, the DNA is TGTGCCAGTAGCCTCTTGGGGGGGACTGAAGCTTTCTTT. It codes for CASSLLGGTEAFF.

This chain connects TRBV10-2 to TRBJ2-7; unclear D gene. Trimming shortened V by 0 bases and J by 0 bases, and 18 bases separated the two germline ends. This CDR3 is 18 amino acids long. Germline V CDR1 and CDR2: WSHSY, SAAADI. CDR3 DNA: TGCGCCAGCAGTGAGTCGAGGCAAGGTGGAGAGCTCTCCTACGAGCAGTACTTC. As protein: CASSESRQGGELSYEQYF.

This chain joins TRBV2 and TRBJ1-3; D may be TRBD1 (5 bases). The CDR3 sequence is 15 residues long. Trimming removed 1 base at V and 4 bases at J, with 11 bases between. Germline V gives CDR1 SNHLY, CDR2 FYNNEI. This CDR3 is CASSEGLRTGNTIYF. In DNA, the CDR3 is TGTGCCAGCAGTGAAGGGCTGAGGACAGGAAACACCATATATTTT.

CDR3 sequence: CASSMTGGTKNIQYF. As DNA, the CDR3 is TGTGCCAGCAGCATGACAGGGGGAACCAAAAACATTCAGTACTTC. The chain employs TRBV11-1 and TRBJ2-4, with 9 bases aligning to TRBD1. CDR1 and CDR2 (germline): SGHAT, FQDESV (reference sequence). The length of the CDR3 is 15 residues. V was pared by 5 bases and J by 2 bases, with 4 bases of the junction left unmatched.

The chain links TRBV5-1 to TRBJ2-1, with D maybe TRBD2 (6 bases). Per germline, CDR1 SGHRS and CDR2 YFSETQ. The CDR3 is 16 amino acids. V was trimmed by 5 bases and J by 6 bases, leaving 21 bases between them. DNA of the CDR3: TGCGCCAGCAGTCCCAATAATCGGGGGACCCGCAATGAGCAGTTCTTC. It translates to CASSPNNRGTRNEQFF.

The chain has TRBV5-4 and TRBJ2-2; D perhaps matches TRBD2 (5 bases). CDR3 length: 15 residues. With 3 bases removed from V and 3 bases from J, the gap between germline ends came to 12 bases. Germline lookup yields CDR1 SGHNT and CDR2 YYREEE (reference sequence). The CDR3 loop is CASSYGMTYTGELFF. CDR3 nucleotide sequence: TGTGCCAGCAGCTACGGGATGACATACACCGGGGAGCTGTTTTTT.

The chain links TRBV5-4 to TRBJ2-1; TRBD1 agrees at 9 bases. This CDR3 is built from 14 residues. V shed 6 bases and J 8 bases; nucleotides not matched to a gene: 9. Germline V CDR1 and CDR2: SGHNT, YYREEE (reference sequence). The CDR3 reads CASTRGTGRYEQFF. Here the CDR3 DNA reads TGTGCCAGCACTAGGGGGACAGGGCGGTATGAGCAGTTCTTC.

The chain has TRBV29-1 and TRBJ2-1, with D maybe TRBD2 (5 bases). Looked up from germline, CDR1 is SQVTM and CDR2 is ANQGSEA. V was trimmed by 2 bases and J by 4 bases, leaving 12 bases between them. The CDR3 is made up of 14 amino acids. The CDR3, as DNA: TGCAGCGTTGAACCGGCGCGGGCTTACAATGAGCAGTTCTTC. This sequence encodes CSVEPARAYNEQFF.

This chain uses TRBV4-3 with TRBJ1-1; 7 bases agree with TRBD1. Germline loops: CDR1 LGHNA, CDR2 YSLEER. The trim removed 1 base at V and 6 bases at J, leaving 8 bases unmatched. This CDR3 region has 15 residues. The CDR3 DNA reads as TGCGCCAGCAGCCAAGGGGGCAGGGGGGTTCCTGAAGCTTTCTTT. It encodes CASSQGGRGVPEAFF.

V gene TRBV18 combines with J gene TRBJ2-2; D might be TRBD1 (6 bases). Germline CDR1 and CDR2: KGHSH and LQKENI. The V end lost 3 bases, the J end lost 4 bases, and 24 bases lay between the germline ends. CDR3 length: 19 amino acids. The CDR3 spells CASSPFDGLRGSATGELFF. The CDR3 region has the DNA TGTGCCAGCTCACCGTTCGACGGCCTCAGGGGATCTGCCACCGGGGAGCTGTTTTTT.

CDR3 loop: CASSSYSGSRSSYNEQFF. CDR3 coding DNA: TGTGCCAGCAGCTCGTATAGCGGGTCTAGGAGCTCCTACAATGAGCAGTTCTTC. The rearrangement joins TRBV11-2 to TRBJ2-1; 7 nucleotides align to TRBD2. J lost 0 bases, V lost 4 bases, and 12 bases had no gene match. Germline-derived CDR1 and CDR2 are SGHAT and FQNNGV. This CDR3 contains 18 residues.

The genes are TRBV6-1 and TRBJ2-5; 7 bases line up with TRBD1. This CDR3 has 15 amino acids. The germline V gene encodes CDR1 MNHNS and CDR2 SASEGT. The V and J ends lost 6 bases and 0 bases, in that order; junction bases with no gene match: 7. This CDR3 is CASRTGTAYQETQYF. The CDR3 DNA is TGTGCCAGCAGGACCGGGACAGCGTACCAAGAGACCCAGTACTTC.

CDR3 residues: CASSSPTGAGDTQYF. CDR3 in DNA: TGTGCCAGCAGTTCGCCGACAGGGGCAGGAGATACGCAGTATTTT. The J gene is TRBJ2-3, the V gene TRBV28, with TRBD1 matching over 8 bases. Unmatched junction bases numbered 8, after V lost 4 bases and J lost 5 bases. CDR1 is MDHEN and CDR2 is SYDVKM in the germline V gene. This CDR3 has 15 amino acids.

V and J are TRBV5-4 and TRBJ1-2; 7 bases line up with TRBD1. Germline lookup yields CDR1 SGHNT and CDR2 YYREEE (reference sequence). J lost 5 bases, V lost 2 bases, and 3 bases had no gene match. The CDR3 has 13 residues. The CDR3: CASSFGQAYGYTF. The DNA of the CDR3 is TGTGCCAGCAGCTTCGGACAGGCATATGGCTACACCTTC.